The sequence of this T cell receptor (beta chain) was determined in a study of T cells in localized non-small cell lung cancer. This CDR3 has 11 amino acids. Germline V lookup: CDR1 SEHNR, CDR2 FQNEAQ (reference sequence). With 5 bases removed from V and 0 bases from J, the gap between germline ends came to 2 bases. The assay was immunoSEQ multiplex PCR, and TCRdb's table has in-frame clones only and misses some. The sample consists of 50,000 to 75,000 clones, about 87% of them appearing once. This clone was counted only a few times. The chain uses TRBV7-9 and TRBJ2-7; D is unresolved. The TCR comes from a man aged 40 to 70 with stage I squamous cell lung carcinoma. Sequencing used peripheral blood, obtained before any cancer treatment. CDR3 bases: TGTGCCAGCAGCGCCTCCTACGAGCAGTACTTC. This encodes CASSASYEQYF.